This T cell receptor (beta chain) was documented in a study of Graves' ophthalmopathy and Graves' hyperthyroidism. New diagnoses, under 2 months' duration, and ages 18 to 65 characterized the hyperthyroidism patients. It was on clinical symptoms, serum thyroxine, TRAb, thyroid ultrasound and orbital computed tomography that diagnosis relied. The CDR3 is made up of 16 amino acids. Unmatched junction bases numbered 9, after V lost 5 bases and J lost 1 base. Germline V gives CDR1 SEHNR, CDR2 FQNEAQ (reference sequence). Regarding the study as a whole: Ophthalmopathy was separated from stable hyperthyroidism by a 13-signature model with roughly 91% sensitivity and roughly 84% specificity. Thyroid clonotypes that were expanded above 0.001 frequency mostly also appeared in blood.

For this clonotype: Its cognate antigen is unknown.

Researchers took RNA transcripts and amplified TCR beta CDR3 regions from them. First-round RT-PCR with HTBI primers preceded a second-round multiplex PCR. TCRdb used MiXCR to reprocess the multiplex PCR reads, holding one entry per CDR3 protein. This sample has over a million distinct CDR3 sequences, with less than 45% found just once. The V and J genes are TRBV7-9 and TRBJ2-7; 9 nucleotides line up with TRBD2. Sequencing used peripheral blood or thyroid tissue (not recorded which). The receptor was derived from an adult man with Graves' hyperthyroidism. For the CDR3, the DNA is TGTGCCAGCAGCGCCCGTCTTAGCGGGGGTTCCTACGAGCAGTACTTC. Its protein product is CASSARLSGGSYEQYF. Variable domain in full (rest from reference TRBV7-9 and TRBJ2-7): DTGVSQNPRHKITKRGQNVTFRCDPISEHNRLYWYRQTLGQGPEFLTYFQNEAQLEKSRLLSDRFSAERPKGSFSTLEIQRTEQGDSAMYLCASSARLSGGSYEQYFGPGTRLTVT.